These T cell receptor beta chains were read from a single sample in a study of PD-L1 blockade in urothelial cancer. Some clones are missing from TCRdb's copy, which holds only in-frame ones; the method was immunoSEQ multiplex PCR. The table has 45,000 to 55,000 clones, 84% seen once. This specimen was PBMCs, taken around atezolizumab (anti-PD-L1) treatment. The source of these receptors is a man between 50 and 59 years old with urothelial cancer. CDR3s include the opening cysteine and the closing phenylalanine or tryptophan. A D gene is named only where the DNA matches it firmly. Not all rows give a size; the values are once, few, many and, for expanded clones, a class.

V,size,D,J,DNA,CDR3
TRBV5-1,NA,NA,TRBJ2-3,TGCGCCAGCAGCGGAACAACAGGGAACACAGATACGCAGTATTTT,CASSGTTGNTDTQYF
TRBV10-3,NA,NA,TRBJ1-2,TGTGCCATCAGTGAGTGGACAACTTCTAACTATGGCTACACCTTC,CAISEWTTSNYGYTF
TRBV5-4,once,TRBD2,TRBJ2-1,TGTGCCAGCAGCTTGCGGCTAGCGGGAGTTGAGCAGTTCTTC,CASSLRLAGVEQFF
TRBV5-1,NA,TRBD2,TRBJ2-2,TGCGCCAGCAGCTACGGGACTAGCGGTCTCACCGGGGAGCTGTTTTTT,CASSYGTSGLTGELFF
TRBV5-1,NA,TRBD1,TRBJ2-4,TGCGCCAGCAGCAATACAAAACAAGACAGGGGGCACATTCAGTACTTC,CASSNTKQDRGHIQYF
TRBV25-1,NA,TRBD1,TRBJ1-4,TGTGCCAGCAGCCTGACAGGGGCAACTAATGAAAAACTGTTTTTT,CASSLTGATNEKLFF
TRBV7-8,NA,NA,TRBJ2-7,TGTGCCAGCAGCTTACCAGCCTACGAGCAGTACTTC,CASSLPAYEQYF
TRBV5-1,NA,NA,TRBJ2-1,TGCGCCAGCAGCTCCCCGGGTGGCACATACAATGAGCAGTTCTTC,CASSSPGGTYNEQFF
TRBV19,NA,NA,TRBJ2-3,TGTGCCAGTAGTATGGGGGCGACAAGCACAGATACGCAGTATTTT,CASSMGATSTDTQYF
TRBV5-1,NA,TRBD2,TRBJ2-7,TGCGCCAGCAGCTGGGGACTAGCGGGGGACGAGCAGTACTTC,CASSWGLAGDEQYF
TRBV9,NA,NA,TRBJ1-2,TGTGCCAGCAGCGTAGAGGAAAGTTGGACACCAGGAGGCTACACCTTC,CASSVEESWTPGGYTF
TRBV28,few,TRBD1,TRBJ1-1,TGTGCCACCAGGGGACAGCCTGAAGCTTTCTTT,CATRGQPEAFF
TRBV7-9,few,TRBD1,TRBJ2-7,TGTGCCAGCAGTTCCATCCAGGGGGAAGTCGAGCAGTACTTC,CASSSIQGEVEQYF
TRBV11-2,NA,NA,TRBJ1-4,TGTGCCAGCAAAGGGAGATTCTTGGGCCCTGATGAAAAACTGTTTTTT,CASKGRFLGPDEKLFF
TRBV12-5,NA,TRBD2,TRBJ2-1,TGTGCTAGTGGTTTGGTGAGGAGCAGGGAGGGGTACAATGAGCAGTTCTTC,CASGLVRSREGYNEQFF
TRBV28,once,NA,TRBJ1-2,TGTGCCAGCAGTTTAGGGCAGCTAACCTATGGCTACACCTTC,CASSLGQLTYGYTF
TRBV5-1,NA,TRBD1,TRBJ2-1,TGCGCCAGCAGACCCACAGGGGTCCAATACAATGAGCAGTTCTTC,CASRPTGVQYNEQFF
TRBV6-5,many,NA,TRBJ1-2,TGTGCCAGCAGTTACTCGGCAGGGATTAACTATGGCTACACCTTC,CASSYSAGINYGYTF
TRBV10-1,NA,TRBD1,TRBJ2-7,TGCGCCAGCAGTGTGGACAGGGGGAACGAGCAGTACTTC,CASSVDRGNEQYF
TRBV6-1,NA,NA,TRBJ2-4,TGTGCCAGCAGTGAAGGTCGGGGTAGCACAAACATTCAGTACTTC,CASSEGRGSTNIQYF
TRBV7-7,NA,NA,TRBJ2-5,TGTGCCAGCAGTCCCGGACAGAAAGAGACCCAGTACTTC,CASSPGQKETQYF
TRBV27,NA,NA,TRBJ2-3,TGTGCCAGCAGGTCACCGGGGAGCGGCACAGATACGCAGTATTTT,CASRSPGSGTDTQYF
TRBV4-3,NA,TRBD2,TRBJ2-7,TGCGCCAGCAGCCCGGGGACGGGAGGGGCCTACGAGCAGTACTTC,CASSPGTGGAYEQYF
TRBV4-1,NA,NA,TRBJ2-2,TGCGCCAGCAGCCAAGACCCTATTGGGGGGTGGGGGGAGCTGTTTTTT,CASSQDPIGGWGELFF
TRBV4-1,NA,TRBD1,TRBJ1-4,TGCGCCAGCAGCCGCGCTCCGTCGGGACAGGGGGCCTCCTCGGCTGAAAAACTGTTTTTT,CASSRAPSGQGASSAEKLFF
TRBV5-4,NA,TRBD2,TRBJ2-5,TGTGCCAGCAGCACAACTAGCGGTTCACAAGAGACCCAGTACTTC,CASSTTSGSQETQYF
TRBV7-2,NA,NA,TRBJ1-6,TGTGCCAGCAGCTTAATCAAGGGGTCATCACCCCTCCACTTT,CASSLIKGSSPLHF
TRBV6-4,NA,TRBD2,TRBJ2-3,TGTGCCAGCACCCGGCGGGAGACTAGCCGGCCAGATACGCAGTATTTT,CASTRRETSRPDTQYF
TRBV5-6,NA,TRBD1,TRBJ1-5,TGTGCCAGCAGCTACGGACAGGGTGGGCAGCCCCAGCATTTT,CASSYGQGGQPQHF
TRBV5-4,once,TRBD1,TRBJ1-6,TGTGCCAGCAGCTCCGGGACAGGGGTGCTTAATTCACCCCTCCACTTT,CASSSGTGVLNSPLHF
TRBV6-5,NA,TRBD2,TRBJ2-1,TGTGCCAGCAGTTACTTCCAAGCGGGAGGACACAATGAGCAGTTCTTC,CASSYFQAGGHNEQFF
TRBV5-1,NA,NA,TRBJ2-3,TGCGCCAGCAGGGAGGGGGCTAGCACAGATACGCAGTATTTT,CASREGASTDTQYF
TRBV15,NA,NA,TRBJ2-3,TGTGCCACCAGCAGACTTCGGGGACTGTCGACTAGCACAGATACGCAGTATTTT,CATSRLRGLSTSTDTQYF
TRBV19,NA,NA,TRBJ2-7,TGTGCCAGTAGTCCCAGGCGAAGCTCCTACGAGCAGTACTTC,CASSPRRSSYEQYF
TRBV7-9,NA,TRBD1,TRBJ2-2,TGTGCCAGCAGCACTCGACAGGGCGAAGCCACCGGGGAGCTGTTTTTT,CASSTRQGEATGELFF
TRBV7-2,NA,TRBD1,TRBJ2-1,TGTGCCAGCGGCCGGGACAGCTACAATGAGCAGTTCTTC,CASGRDSYNEQFF
TRBV4-3,NA,TRBD2,TRBJ2-3,TGCGCCAGCAGCCCGTCCGGGACTAGCGGGATTCGGGATACGCAGTATTTT,CASSPSGTSGIRDTQYF
TRBV27,NA,NA,TRBJ2-5,TGTGCCAGCACCTTCGGAGAGACCCAGTACTTC,CASTFGETQYF
TRBV7-6,once,NA,TRBJ2-2,TGTGCCAGCAGCTCCCCTAGGGGGAACGGGGAGCTGTTTTTT,CASSSPRGNGELFF
TRBV19,once,NA,TRBJ2-7,TGTGCCAGTAGTCCAACAGGGATTGTTTACGAGCAGTACTTC,CASSPTGIVYEQYF
TRBV29-1,NA,TRBD1,TRBJ1-1,TGCAGCGTGCGACAGGGAAGATGGACTGAAGCTTTCTTT,CSVRQGRWTEAFF
TRBV2,NA,TRBD1,TRBJ1-4,TGTGCCAGCAGCGAGGACAGGACAACTAATGAAAAACTGTTTTTT,CASSEDRTTNEKLFF